The TCR beta chain under discussion was sequenced for a study of CD8 T cells in Susac syndrome. Study summary: When their blood was taken, the Susac syndrome patients had either not yet had any therapy, were taking corticosteroids, or were taking intravenous immunoglobulin alone.

Trimming took off 1 base at V and 2 bases at J, with 9 bases between the two ends. The germline CDR1 and CDR2 sequences are LGHNA and YSLEER. The CDR3 totals 15 residues. cDNA came from approximately 0.5 to 1 ug RNA primed by random hexamers. TCRdb processed the immunoSEQ multiplex PCR reads anew with MiXCR; each CDR3 protein has one entry. The repertoire includes under 150,000 distinct CDR3 sequences, more than 85% of them detected once, and more than 0.11% sits in the top ten. Negative isolation was used for CD8+ and CD4+ T cells and FACS enrichment for TEMRA cells. This sequence was found in a human donor with Susac syndrome. The chain has TRBV4-3 and TRBJ2-1, with D unresolved. Sample: CD4+ T cells from PBMCs. The DNA of the CDR3 is TGCGCCAGCAGCCAAGGATCGGGCGCCTACAATGAGCAGTTCTTC. Translating it yields CASSQGSGAYNEQFF.